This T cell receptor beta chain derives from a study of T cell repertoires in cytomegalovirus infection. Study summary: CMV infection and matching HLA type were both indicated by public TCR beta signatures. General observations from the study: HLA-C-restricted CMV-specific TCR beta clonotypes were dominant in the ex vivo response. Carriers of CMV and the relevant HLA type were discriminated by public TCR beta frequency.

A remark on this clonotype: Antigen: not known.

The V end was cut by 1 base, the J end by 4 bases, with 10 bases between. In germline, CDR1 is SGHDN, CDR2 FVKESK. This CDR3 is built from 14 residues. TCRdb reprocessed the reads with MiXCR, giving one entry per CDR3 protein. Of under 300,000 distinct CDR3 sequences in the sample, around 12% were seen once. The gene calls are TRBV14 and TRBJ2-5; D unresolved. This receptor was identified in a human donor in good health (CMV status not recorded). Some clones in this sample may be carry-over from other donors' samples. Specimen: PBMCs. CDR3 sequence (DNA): TGTGCCAGCAGCCAAGGACGGTGGTCAGAGACCCAGTACTTC. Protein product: CASSQGRWSETQYF.